The rows below give T cell receptor beta chains drawn from one sample of a study of T cell changes during pregnancy in multiple sclerosis. TCRdb's copy holds only in-frame clones and misses some; the assay was immunoSEQ multiplex PCR. The sample has fewer than 65,000 clones; over 75% are singletons. The sample in question was peripheral blood, obtained before pregnancy. The receptor set was obtained from a female donor with multiple sclerosis, enrolled in a pregnancy study. CDR3s include the opening cysteine and the closing phenylalanine or tryptophan. Each record gives: D gene, V gene, clone size, J gene, CDR3 DNA, CDR3 protein. D genes are given only for firm matches. Some rows mark clone size as missing; the rest say once, few, many or name a class of expanded clone.

d_gene: -; v_gene: TRBV6-5; abundance: few; j_gene: TRBJ2-7; CDR3nt: TGTGCCAGCAGGAAGGACTTCTCCTACGAGCAGTACTTC; CDR3aa: CASRKDFSYEQYF
d_gene: -; v_gene: TRBV5-1; abundance: few; j_gene: TRBJ1-1; CDR3nt: TGCGCCAGCAGCTTAAACCGGGGGAACACTGAAGCTTTCTTT; CDR3aa: CASSLNRGNTEAFF
d_gene: -; v_gene: TRBV18; abundance: -; j_gene: TRBJ1-2; CDR3nt: TGTGCCAGCTCACCAAGACAGGATGATAACTATGGCTACACCTTC; CDR3aa: CASSPRQDDNYGYTF
d_gene: -; v_gene: TRBV19; abundance: -; j_gene: TRBJ1-1; CDR3nt: TGTGCCAGTACCACACCCAGGGGGAACACTGAAGCTTTCTTT; CDR3aa: CASTTPRGNTEAFF
d_gene: -; v_gene: TRBV10-3; abundance: -; j_gene: TRBJ1-1; CDR3nt: TGTGCCATCAGTGAGTCGACACCGAACACTGAAGCTTTCTTT; CDR3aa: CAISESTPNTEAFF
d_gene: TRBD1; v_gene: TRBV6-6; abundance: once; j_gene: TRBJ1-6; CDR3nt: TGTGCCAGCAGTTCCGGACAGGGGGGAAATAATTCACCCCTCCACTTT; CDR3aa: CASSSGQGGNNSPLHF
d_gene: -; v_gene: TRBV27; abundance: -; j_gene: TRBJ2-1; CDR3nt: TGTGCCACGAGAGGGGGTTCCTACAATGAGCAGTTCTTC; CDR3aa: CATRGGSYNEQFF
d_gene: -; v_gene: TRBV27; abundance: -; j_gene: TRBJ1-1; CDR3nt: TGTGCCAGCAGTCCCCGGGGTGGGAACACTGAAGCTTTCTTT; CDR3aa: CASSPRGGNTEAFF
d_gene: -; v_gene: TRBV25-1; abundance: -; j_gene: TRBJ2-1; CDR3nt: TGTGCCAGCAGTGAAAGAAAAAGTGACTGGAAGAATGAGCAGTTCTTC; CDR3aa: CASSERKSDWKNEQFF
d_gene: -; v_gene: TRBV19; abundance: -; j_gene: TRBJ1-5; CDR3nt: TGTGCCAGTAGTAAGCGGGACATTGGGGTAAATAGCAATCAGCCCCAGCATTTT; CDR3aa: CASSKRDIGVNSNQPQHF
d_gene: TRBD2; v_gene: TRBV7-6; abundance: -; j_gene: TRBJ2-7; CDR3nt: TGTGCCAGCAGCCGGACTAGCGGGATTGACTACGAGCAGTACTTC; CDR3aa: CASSRTSGIDYEQYF
d_gene: TRBD1; v_gene: TRBV9; abundance: -; j_gene: TRBJ2-7; CDR3nt: TGTGCCAGCAGCGTAACAGGGGATTGGTCCTACGAGCAGTACTTC; CDR3aa: CASSVTGDWSYEQYF
d_gene: -; v_gene: TRBV6-1; abundance: -; j_gene: TRBJ2-5; CDR3nt: TGTGCCAGCAGTGAACTCGGCAGGCTGGAGACCCAGTACTTC; CDR3aa: CASSELGRLETQYF
d_gene: TRBD1; v_gene: TRBV19; abundance: -; j_gene: TRBJ1-3; CDR3nt: TGTGCCAGTAGTATAGATCGGAGGACAGGAGCCTACGGAAACACCATATATTTT; CDR3aa: CASSIDRRTGAYGNTIYF
d_gene: TRBD1; v_gene: TRBV27; abundance: -; j_gene: TRBJ1-1; CDR3nt: TGTGCCAGCGTGCGGGACAGGGTTTGGGGCACTGAAGCTTTCTTT; CDR3aa: CASVRDRVWGTEAFF
d_gene: -; v_gene: TRBV6-6; abundance: -; j_gene: TRBJ1-5; CDR3nt: TGTGCCAGCAGTTACATGGTTGAGGGCCCCCATCAGCCCCAGCATTTT; CDR3aa: CASSYMVEGPHQPQHF
d_gene: TRBD2; v_gene: TRBV7-9; abundance: few; j_gene: TRBJ2-3; CDR3nt: TGTGCCAGCAGCTTAAGCGGGGGCACAGATACGCAGTATTTT; CDR3aa: CASSLSGGTDTQYF
d_gene: TRBD1; v_gene: TRBV7-2; abundance: -; j_gene: TRBJ1-4; CDR3nt: TGTGCCAGCAGCTTACGTTTCCATCCGGGACAGGGAGGAGAAAAACTGTTTTTT; CDR3aa: CASSLRFHPGQGGEKLFF
d_gene: -; v_gene: TRBV11-3; abundance: once; j_gene: TRBJ2-7; CDR3nt: TGTGCCAGCAGCCCCCCGGGACAACAATACGAGCAGTACTTC; CDR3aa: CASSPPGQQYEQYF
d_gene: TRBD1; v_gene: TRBV9; abundance: -; j_gene: TRBJ1-1; CDR3nt: TGTGCCAGCAGCGGGGGACAGGGAGCTGAAGCTTTCTTT; CDR3aa: CASSGGQGAEAFF
d_gene: -; v_gene: TRBV6-5; abundance: -; j_gene: TRBJ2-6; CDR3nt: TGTGCCAGCAGCTCCGCAGTGACTGGGGCCAACGTCCTGACTTTC; CDR3aa: CASSSAVTGANVLTF
d_gene: -; v_gene: TRBV18; abundance: -; j_gene: TRBJ1-2; CDR3nt: TGTGCCAGCTCACCAAACCGGGACAATTACCAGTATGGCTACACCTTC; CDR3aa: CASSPNRDNYQYGYTF